This TCR beta chain was obtained from a study of T cells in Graves' hyperthyroidism and ophthalmopathy (dated by TCRdb to about 2019). The study in broad terms: Peripheral blood samples were taken at initial diagnosis, before any treatment was given. To identify TCR V-J signatures that set the groups apart, the researchers used a discovery cohort of 90 to 100 patients, made up of around 40 with Graves' ophthalmopathy and some 58 with stable Graves' hyperthyroidism. After sampling, hyperthyroidism patients received methimazole starting at 30 mg daily, and ophthalmopathy patients received high-dose intravenous methylprednisolone. The approximately 100 discovery patients were divided at random into training and test sets in a 7:3 ratio. Prospective prediction of ophthalmopathy was tested in an independent validation cohort consisting of 18 hyperthyroidism patients and approximately 16 patients who later progressed to ophthalmopathy. In addition, the study compared T-cell repertoires in thyroid tissue and in blood from over 5 Graves' hyperthyroidism patients. TCR Vbeta CDR3 sequencing of 130 to 150 peripheral blood samples (more than 40 ophthalmopathy, 75 hyperthyroidism and approximately 17 progressor patients) is reported in the paper.

Worth noting for this clonotype: What this receptor recognizes is not known. Base qualities are not provided; no much larger clone lies one nucleotide away.

The TCR beta CDR3 regions were amplified from RNA transcripts. For the first round of RT-PCR on the TCR CDR3, the HTBI primer set was used together with the Qiagen OneStep RT-PCR kit. Libraries were constructed in a second round of multiplex PCR, after which size selection and purification were performed. Paired-end sequencing of the libraries was performed with 100 bp reads on an Illumina HiSeq2000. As for how the authors treated the data: SOAPnuke was used to process the raw data, with reads discarded if the reads contained adapters or uncalled bases, had a mean Phred below 15, or lacked an exact constant-primer or identifier match. COPE v1.2.5 was used to merge the high-quality paired reads, and each unique nucleotide sequence was defined as a clonotype. Clonotypes were aligned to IMGT TRBV, TRBD and TRBJ reference segments using MiTCR v1.1. The analysis included only V-J combinations with a frequency above 0.0001, which together covered about 99% of the repertoires. A TCS score was defined as the ratio between F50 (clonal expansion) and ExV (chaos), using BLOSUM62-based TCRdist between CDR3 peptides within each V-J. Welch's t-statistics and random forest reduced fewer than 600 V-J features to some 14, which were used in a naive Bayes classifier (R e1071). TCRdb cleaned the public reads at Q25 with fastp, built clones with MiXCR and kept in-frame beta chains. CDR3 protein sequences are deduplicated, and each keeps its most common genes and DNA. The V and J calls were not made by the authors but by TCRdb's processing. This sample has about 350,000 distinct CDR3 sequences in its table, and 15% to 20% of those were observed once. Approximately 35% of the sample belongs to the ten largest clones.

Hyperthyroidism patients were newly diagnosed, had a disease duration of under 2 months, and were aged 18 to 65 years. Patients with uncontrolled infections, other autoimmune diseases, pregnancy or lactation were excluded. Diagnoses relied on clinical symptoms, serum thyroxine and TRAb, thyroid ultrasound and orbital computed tomography. Blood from progressor patients was drawn when they were first diagnosed with hyperthyroidism, before any ophthalmopathy symptoms appeared. Ficoll-Paque density gradient centrifugation was used to isolate PBMCs from 8.5 to 10 ml of fresh peripheral blood. Progressor patients were first diagnosed with Graves' hyperthyroidism and then developed ophthalmopathy during follow-up. Trizol reagent was used to extract total RNA, and RNA quality was then checked on an Agilent 2100 Bioanalyzer. What the research found in general, with its limitations: Most expanded thyroid clonotypes (frequency above 0.001) were also found in blood, which suggests that blood repertoires may mirror thyroid immune responses. No statistical method was used to fix the sample size in advance, and group allocation was not hidden from the investigators. Ophthalmopathy was separated from stable hyperthyroidism by a 13 V-J signature model, with around 90% sensitivity and roughly 81% specificity obtained in cross-validation and 80%/75% obtained in testing. During validation, the model predicted progression to ophthalmopathy a median of approximately 7 months ahead of onset, with 70.59% sensitivity and 72.22% specificity.

The sample comprised blood. This receptor was obtained from a woman aged 25 to 45 with Graves' hyperthyroidism that later progressed to Graves' ophthalmopathy.

The CDR3 region: CASSQAGRDLRGNTEAFF. The DNA sequence is as follows: TGCGCCAGCAGCCAAGCGGGAAGAGATTTGAGAGGAAACACTGAAGCTTTCTTT. The V gene is TRBV4-1 and the J gene is TRBJ1-1, with an unclear D gene assignment. Trimming costs V 1 base and J 2 bases, and their ends lie 20 bases apart. According to the germline V gene, CDR1 reads MGHRA and CDR2 reads YSYEKL. Measured from the cysteine to the phenylalanine, the CDR3 is 18 residues long. Only CDR3 DNA is held: 54 bases, read in frame from base 1.